These 29 T cell receptor beta chains were all obtained from the same sample, sequenced in a study of T cells in women clearing cervical HPV infection. TCRdb's table, derived via immunoSEQ multiplex PCR, lists solely in-frame clones and lacks some. This sample contains 20,000 to 25,000 clones. The sample taken for sequencing was blood buffy coat. The origin of the receptors is a woman aged 18 to 75 with a cervical HPV16 infection that either progressed to CIN3+ or cleared (not recorded which).

In regard to this clone: The read terminates 3 residues ahead of where the CDR3 ends, so the germline J gene completes it. The chain combines TRBV5-1 with TRBJ2-2; D is possibly TRBD2 (5 bases). There are 14 residues in the CDR3. Germline lookup yields CDR1 SGHRS and CDR2 YFSETQ. The V and J ends lost 0 bases and 8 bases respectively, with 11 bases between them. The sequenced CDR3 bases are TGCGCCAGCAGCTTGGCGGCGGACTTTGGGGAG. The encoded protein is CASSLAADFGE. The whole CDR3 sequence reads CASSLAADFGELFF.

Of note for this clone: Coverage ceases 3 residues before the CDR3 finishes, and the germline J gene fills in the end. The rearrangement joins TRBV7-8 to TRBJ1-4, with D tentatively TRBD1 (6 bases). The germline gives CDR1 SGHVS, CDR2 FQNEAQ. CDR3 length: 14 amino acids. V dropped 8 bases and J dropped 4 bases, with 14 bases sitting between them. This CDR3 is CASCPRTVNEKLFF. CDR3 DNA (partial): TGTGCCAGCTGCCCACGGACAGTTAATGAAAAA.

In the case of this clone: With the read ending 3 residues before the CDR3 end, the germline J gene is used to fill in that end. This chain connects TRBV7-3 to TRBJ1-5; TRBD1 agrees at 10 bases. The CDR3 is 15 amino acids. With V trimmed by 11 bases and J by 5 bases, 12 bases remained unmatched. Germline CDR1 SGHTA, CDR2 FQGTGA. The CDR3: CARQNDRGLHQPQHF. CDR3 bases read: TGTGCCCGACAGAATGACAGGGGGCTGCATCAGCCC.

The CDR3 region is CASSFWPTGELFF. The part of the CDR3 DNA that was read is TGTGCCAGCAGCTTCTGGCCTACCGGGGAG. The chain is built from TRBV5-4 and TRBJ2-2, with D uncertain. Sequencing ends 3 residues short of the CDR3 end; the germline J gene provides the rest. There are 13 residues in the CDR3. CDR1 is SGHNT and CDR2 is YYREEE in the germline V gene (reference sequence). Trimming pared 2 bases from V and 5 bases from J, leaving 7 bases between. The variable domain in full, completed from reference TRBV5-4 and TRBJ2-2, reads ETGVTQSPTHLIKTRGQQVTLRCSSQSGHNTVSWYQQALGQGPQFIFQYYREEENGRGNFPPRFSGLQFPNYSSELNVNALELDDSALYLCASSFWPTGELFFGEGSRLTVL.

A note on this clone: The sequenced fragment ends 3 residues before the CDR3 boundary, so the rest is inferred from the germline J gene. The chain carries TRBV10-1 and TRBJ2-7; the match to TRBD2 covers 9 bases. The CDR3 contains 14 residues. J lost 6 bases, V lost 1 base, and 4 bases had no gene match. Germline lookup yields CDR1 WNHNN and CDR2 SYGVQD (reference sequence). The CDR3 reads CASSEWREGREQYF. Partial CDR3 DNA: TGCGCCAGCAGTGAGTGGCGGGAGGGCCGCGAG.

As concerns this clone: The read ends 3 residues shy of where the CDR3 ends; the end is completed using the germline J gene. The chain couples TRBV18 to TRBJ1-4, with D maybe TRBD1 (6 bases). Germline V gene sequence: CDR1 KGHSH, CDR2 LQKENI. The CDR3 length is 15 residues. The germline V and J ends were trimmed by 4 bases and 7 bases, with 16 bases remaining between them. The CDR3 sequence: CASSRGTSNTEKLFF. The part of the CDR3 DNA that was read is TGTGCCAGCTCACGCGGGACAAGTAATACTGAAAAA. Using reference TRBV18 and TRBJ1-4 for the parts outside the CDR3, the full variable domain is NAGVMQNPRHLVRRRGQEARLRCSPMKGHSHVYWYRQLPEEGLKFMVYLQKENIIDESGMPKERFSAEFPKEGPSILRIQQVVRGDSAAYFCASSRGTSNTEKLFFGSGTQLSVL.

In regard to this clone: The sequence runs out 3 residues before the end of the CDR3; the remainder is reconstructed from the germline J gene. The chain combines TRBV20-1 with TRBJ1-5; 7 bases align to TRBD1. V shed 4 bases and J 8 bases; nucleotides not matched to a gene: 14. The CDR3 has 15 residues. CDR1 and CDR2 from the germline V gene are DFQATT and SNEGSKA (reference sequence). CDR3 amino acids: CSATGGLTPGEPQHF. CDR3 DNA, as far as it was read: TGCAGTGCTACAGGGGGTTTAACCCCCGGAGAGCCC.

On this clone: The read ends 3 residues before the CDR3 terminus; that terminus is restored from the germline J gene. The V gene is TRBV7-9, the J gene TRBJ1-2; unclear D gene. The germline V and J ends were trimmed by 3 bases and 1 base, with 6 bases remaining between them. Per germline, CDR1 SEHNR and CDR2 FQNEAQ (reference sequence). The CDR3 sequence is 13 residues long. This CDR3 reads CASSFQINYGYTF. CDR3 DNA (partial): TGTGCCAGCAGCTTTCAGATTAACTATGGC. Full variable domain (missing parts from reference TRBV7-9 and TRBJ1-2): DTGVSQNPRHKITKRGQNVTFRCDPISEHNRLYWYRQTLGQGPEFLTYFQNEAQLEKSRLLSDRFSAERPKGSFSTLEIQRTEQGDSAMYLCASSFQINYGYTFGSGTRLTVV.

Note on this clone: Read sequence stops 3 residues before the CDR3 end, and the germline J gene provides the missing end. J is TRBJ2-7 and V is TRBV28; no reliable D call. The V gene's germline CDR1 is MDHEN and CDR2 SYDVKM. The CDR3 has 14 amino acids. V shed 1 base and J shed 2 bases, with 9 bases lying between them. The DNA read from the CDR3 is TGTGCCAGCAGTTTATATGGCAGGACCTACGAG. Its protein product is CASSLYGRTYE. The whole CDR3 reads CASSLYGRTYEQYF.

Worth noting for this clone: The read falls 3 residues short of the CDR3 end, and the missing part is taken from the germline J gene. The J gene is TRBJ1-4, the V gene TRBV5-1; D unresolved. This CDR3 region has 14 residues. Looked up from germline, CDR1 is SGHRS and CDR2 is YFSETQ. The ends were cut back, 5 bases at V and 4 bases at J, with 12 bases in the middle. CDR3 amino acids: CASRGLRNNEKLFF. The DNA read from the CDR3 is TGCGCCAGCAGAGGGCTCAGAAATAATGAAAAA. The full variable domain, with the rest looked up from reference TRBV5-1 and TRBJ1-4, is KAGVTQTPRYLIKTRGQQVTLSCSPISGHRSVSWYQQTPGQGLQFLFEYFSETQRNKGNFPGRFSGRQFSNSRSEMNVSTLELGDSALYLCASRGLRNNEKLFFGSGTQLSVL.

As for this clone: Coverage ceases 3 residues before the CDR3 finishes, and the germline J gene fills in the end. The chain recombines TRBV4-1 with TRBJ2-5; 9 bases are shared with TRBD2. The CDR3 length is 17 residues. V was pared by 0 bases and J by 3 bases, with 8 bases of the junction left unmatched. Germline V lookup: CDR1 MGHRA, CDR2 YSYEKL. CDR3 protein: CASSQDPPASGKETQYF. Incomplete CDR3 DNA: TGCGCCAGCAGCCAAGATCCCCCCGCTAGCGGGAAAGAGACC.

In the case of this clone: The junction does not match germline at one end; this may be a read error. The read is 3 residues too short to cover the CDR3 end, so that end is filled in from the germline J gene. The rearrangement uses TRBV2 and TRBJ1-2; 10 bases line up with TRBD1. CDR1 and CDR2 (germline): SNHLY, FYNNEI. This CDR3 comprises 14 residues. Partial CDR3 DNA: TGTGCCAGCAGCGGGACAGGGGTTAACTATGTC. Encoded protein: CASSGTGVNYV. The whole CDR3 sequence reads CASSGTGVNYVYTF.

As to this clone: The read falls 3 residues short of the CDR3 end, and the missing part is taken from the germline J gene. V is TRBV19 and J is TRBJ2-4; TRBD1 is a possible D gene (6 bases). Germline values: CDR1 LNHDA, CDR2 SQIVND (reference sequence). This CDR3 contains 15 residues. The part of the CDR3 DNA that was read is TGTGCCAGTAGTATTGGTACCAGGGGCGTGTATGGT. This gives the protein CASSIGTRGVYG. The complete CDR3 reads CASSIGTRGVYGQYF.

Notes on this clone: The CDR3 end lies 3 residues beyond the end of the read and is filled in from the germline J gene. The J gene is TRBJ1-4, the V gene TRBV11-2; D gene unclear. Germline V gene lookup returns CDR1 SGHAT and CDR2 FQNNGV. This CDR3 spans 15 amino acids. Trimming shortened V by 3 bases and J by 5 bases, and 13 bases separated the two germline ends. The sequenced part of the CDR3 DNA is TGTGCCAGCAGCTTGAATGCGGGGATGAATGAAAAA. As protein: CASSLNAGMNEK. From start to end, the CDR3 is CASSLNAGMNEKLFF. Full variable domain (outside the CDR3, taken from reference TRBV11-2 and TRBJ1-4): EAGVAQSPRYKIIEKRQSVAFWCNPISGHATLYWYQQILGQGPKLLIQFQNNGVVDDSQLPKDRFSAERLKGVDSTLKIQPAKLEDSAVYLCASSLNAGMNEKLFFGSGTQLSVL.

As concerns this clone: The observed sequence ends 3 residues before the CDR3 terminus, with the missing tail filled in from the germline J gene. This chain connects TRBV30 to TRBJ1-3, with a possible D match to TRBD1 (5 bases). Germline values: CDR1 GTSNPN, CDR2 SVGIG (reference sequence). The CDR3 is made up of 19 amino acids. V was pared by 3 bases and J by 4 bases, with 28 bases between. The CDR3 DNA, read in part, is TGTGCCTGGAGCCCCACCGGGGGTGTTAGGGCCCGCTACGGAAACACC. Residues: CAWSPTGGVRARYGNT. The entire CDR3 is CAWSPTGGVRARYGNTIYF.

The CDR3 loop is CASSIVGRASEQFF. The sequenced CDR3 bases are TGTGCCAGTAGTATAGTCGGCAGGGCGAGTGAG. J is TRBJ2-1 and V is TRBV19; TRBD1 is a possible D gene (5 bases). The sequenced fragment ends 3 residues before the CDR3 boundary, so the rest is inferred from the germline J gene. CDR1 and CDR2 (germline): LNHDA, SQIVND (reference sequence). Trimming pared 1 base from V and 9 bases from J, leaving 13 bases between. The CDR3 has 14 residues.

About this clone: From the germline J gene comes the end of the CDR3, since the read stops 3 residues before it. The chain employs TRBV5-5 and TRBJ2-5, with a tentative D call TRBD2 (6 bases). This CDR3 has 13 residues. Per the germline V gene, CDR1 is SGHKS and CDR2 is YYEKEE (reference sequence). The ends were cut back, 3 bases at V and 5 bases at J, with 11 bases in the middle. The chain's CDR3 is CASSWGDGETQYF. The CDR3 bases that were read are TGTGCCAGCAGCTGGGGGGATGGGGAGACC.

A remark on this clone: The observed sequence ends 3 residues before the CDR3 terminus, with the missing tail filled in from the germline J gene. This chain uses TRBV19 with TRBJ1-2; 12 positions match TRBD1. The CDR3 contains 14 residues. After removal of 6 bases from V and 5 bases from J, the junction contained 4 bases not matched to a gene. CDR1 LNHDA and CDR2 SQIVND come from the germline V gene (reference sequence). Partial CDR3 DNA: TGTGCCAGTAGGGGGACAGGGGGCGCTTATGGC. As protein: CASRGTGGAYG. The entire CDR3 sequence reads CASRGTGGAYGYTF. The whole variable domain, filled in from reference TRBV19 and TRBJ1-2, reads DGGITQSPKYLFRKEGQNVTLSCEQNLNHDAMYWYRQDPGQGLRLIYYSQIVNDFQKGDIAEGYSVSREKKESFPLTVTSAQKNPTAFYLCASRGTGGAYGYTFGSGTRLTVV.

Notes on this clone: The junction and the germline gene differ at one end; a read error may be behind it. The observed sequence ends 3 residues before the CDR3 terminus, with the missing tail filled in from the germline J gene. The chain links TRBV10-3 to TRBJ2-3, with 11 bases lining up with TRBD2. The CDR3 runs 14 residues. Germline V gene sequence: CDR1 ENHRY, CDR2 SYGVKD. Partial CDR3 DNA: TGTGCCACCCAACTAGCGGGGGCCCCAGAGACG. Translated: CATQLAGAPET. The full CDR3 reads CATQLAGAPETQYF.

On this clone: The read halts 3 residues ahead of the CDR3 end, with the missing end drawn from the germline J gene. The rearrangement joins TRBV18 to TRBJ1-2; D is possibly TRBD1 (5 bases). Germline V lookup: CDR1 KGHSH, CDR2 LQKENI. Trimming shortened V by 2 bases and J by 4 bases, and 8 bases separated the two germline ends. The CDR3 totals 13 residues. CDR3: CASSPEGIYGYTF. The sequenced CDR3 bases are TGTGCCAGCTCACCAGAGGGGATCTATGGC.

In the case of this clone: The read terminates 3 residues ahead of where the CDR3 ends, so the germline J gene completes it. Other DNA sequences from this sample encode an identical CDR3 as well. The V gene is TRBV30, the J gene TRBJ1-3; D is perhaps TRBD1 (6 bases). This CDR3 is 20 amino acids long. V was pared by 2 bases and J by 0 bases, with 26 bases between. Per the germline V gene, CDR1 is GTSNPN and CDR2 is SVGIG (reference sequence). The CDR3 spells CAWSLSRRGNFPSSGNTIYF. CDR3 DNA (partial): TGTGCCTGGAGTCTATCCCGTAGGGGGAACTTCCCGAGCTCTGGAAACACC.

Turning to this clone: The read finishes 3 residues shy of the CDR3 end, and the germline J gene is used to complete it. This sequence joins TRBV2 and TRBJ1-3; D not resolved. Germline CDR1 SNHLY, CDR2 FYNNEI. The CDR3 totals 15 residues. V dropped 4 bases and J dropped 2 bases, with 12 bases sitting between them. Here the CDR3 reads CASSGKGWAGNTIYF. The CDR3 bases that were read are TGTGCCAGCAGTGGTAAGGGTTGGGCTGGAAACACC.

Details on this clone: From the germline J gene comes the end of the CDR3, since the read stops 3 residues before it. V usage is TRBV20-1 and J usage is TRBJ1-2; no clear D. The CDR3 totals 11 residues. Germline V lookup: CDR1 DFQATT, CDR2 SNEGSKA (reference sequence). CDR3 residues: CSASRIRFYTF. The sequenced CDR3 bases are TGCAGTGCTAGTAGAATTCGTTTC.

As concerns this clone: The read finishes 3 residues shy of the CDR3 end, and the germline J gene is used to complete it. This chain joins TRBV20-1 and TRBJ2-6; 7 nucleotides match TRBD1. J lost 2 bases, V lost 5 bases, and 3 bases had no gene match. The CDR3 extends over 14 amino acids. Per the germline V gene, CDR1 is DFQATT and CDR2 is SNEGSKA (reference sequence). The DNA read from the CDR3 is TGCAGTGCTCACCAGGGGGCTGGGGCCAACGTC. Its translation is CSAHQGAGANV. The whole CDR3 reads CSAHQGAGANVLTF.

CDR3 protein: CASSWAGGISEAFF. The DNA read from the CDR3 is TGTGCCAGCAGCTGGGCGGGGGGGATCTCTGAA. V usage is TRBV5-6 and J usage is TRBJ1-1, with a possible D match to TRBD1 (5 bases). The read comes to an end 3 residues before the CDR3 does, leaving the germline J gene to fill in the end. The CDR3 has 14 residues. CDR1 SGHDT and CDR2 YYEEEE come from the germline V gene. Trimming pared 3 bases from V and 6 bases from J, leaving 15 bases between.

With respect to this clone: The DNA ends 3 residues before the CDR3 does, and the rest of the CDR3 is filled in from the germline J gene. The chain couples TRBV5-1 to TRBJ2-1; 10 nucleotides agree with TRBD2. Trimming cost V 0 bases and J 7 bases; bases outside gene matches: 7. This CDR3 is 16 amino acids long. Germline V lookup: CDR1 SGHRS, CDR2 YFSETQ. CDR3 DNA, as far as it was read: TGCGCCAGCAGCTTGGAACTAGCGGGAAGGGGAAATGAG. Translated: CASSLELAGRGNE. The full CDR3 sequence reads CASSLELAGRGNEQFF.

As for this clone: One end of the junction does not line up with germline, which may come from a read error. The read gets to within 3 residues of the CDR3 end, and the germline J gene fills in the rest. This rearrangement joins TRBV7-7 to TRBJ2-3; D perhaps matches TRBD2 (5 bases). CDR3 length: 15 residues. Germline values: CDR1 SSHAT, CDR2 FNYEAQ (reference sequence). Incomplete CDR3 DNA: TGTGCTAGCAGCCCCGGACTGGGTCTCACAGATACG. Encoded protein: CASSPGLGLTDT. The whole CDR3 is CASSPGLGLTDTQYF.

A note on this clone: The read finishes 3 residues shy of the CDR3 end, and the germline J gene is used to complete it. The V and J genes are TRBV5-1 and TRBJ2-6; D gene ambiguous. The CDR3 runs 17 residues. Trimming pared 3 bases from V and 0 bases from J, leaving 13 bases between. Germline CDR1 and CDR2: SGHRS and YFSETQ. The CDR3 region is CASSSSYSGSGANVLTF. The sequenced part of the CDR3 DNA is TGCGCCAGCAGCTCGTCCTATTCGGGCTCTGGGGCCAACGTC.

A remark on this clone: The CDR3 end is not reached by the read, which stops 3 residues before it; the germline J gene fills it in. V and J are TRBV6-4 and TRBJ2-3, with TRBD2 matching over 10 bases. J was trimmed by 3 bases and V by 3 bases; bases with no gene match: 0. This CDR3 contains 14 residues. Germline V gene data show CDR1 as MRHNA and CDR2 as SNTAGT. The CDR3 loop reads CASSEGLATDTQYF. CDR3 DNA (partial): TGTGCCAGCAGTGAGGGACTAGCGACAGATACG.